These 9 T cell receptor beta chains were sequenced from one sample in a study of cytomegalovirus exposure and HLA in healthy donors. Clones were read by immunoSEQ multiplex PCR, and TCRdb kept only the in-frame ones, dropping some. The table lists under 300,000 clones, 80% to 90% of them singletons, with less than 1.2% in the top ten. Sequencing used PBMCs. The source of these receptors is a woman aged 18 to 35 in good health and CMV-seronegative.

This chain uses TRBV28 with TRBJ2-7; D gene ambiguous. The germline gives CDR1 MDHEN, CDR2 SYDVKM. V was trimmed by 2 bases and J by 6 bases, leaving 8 bases between them. This CDR3 has 12 residues. The CDR3 loop reads CASSLQDFEQYF. CDR3 in DNA: TGTGCCAGCAGTTTACAAGACTTCGAGCAGTACTTC.

V and J are TRBV11-3 and TRBJ2-7; D is unclear. Between the trimmed V and J ends, which lost 3 bases and 0 bases, there was a span of 9 bases. Germline-derived CDR1 and CDR2 are SGHNT and YENEEA. The CDR3 covers 14 residues. CDR3 sequence reads: CASSFAGASYEQYF. CDR3 bases: TGTGCCAGCAGCTTCGCTGGAGCCTCCTACGAGCAGTACTTC.

This chain connects TRBV5-4 to TRBJ1-2; possible D gene TRBD1, 6 bases. There are 13 residues in the CDR3. Trimming left V 4 bases short and J 8 bases short, with 15 bases between. Germline lookup yields CDR1 SGHNT and CDR2 YYREEE (reference sequence). CDR3 amino acids: CASSPLQGYGYTF. The CDR3 DNA is TGTGCCAGCAGCCCTCTTCAGGGGTACGGCTACACCTTC.

This chain links TRBV23-1 with TRBJ1-1, with 7 bases identical to TRBD1. TRBV23-1 is noted as an ORF with a role that remains uncertain. The CDR3 length is 15 residues. J was trimmed by 3 bases and V by 9 bases; bases with no gene match: 13. Here the CDR3 reads CARPVRGQKHTEAFF. The DNA of the CDR3 is TGCGCCAGGCCCGTCCGGGGACAGAAACACACTGAAGCTTTCTTT.

The chain joins TRBV7-5 to TRBJ2-1; TRBD2 was called by the table and not checked on the DNA. TRBV7-5 is a documented pseudogene. The CDR3 has 13 amino acids. The CDR3 spells CARTCGGRGGQFF. CDR3 bases: TGTGCCAGAACCTGCGGGGGCAGGGGAGGGCAGTTCTTC.

This clone showed up just a few times. This rearrangement joins TRBV19 to TRBJ2-5; 11 nucleotides align to TRBD2. The CDR3 covers 15 residues. J lost 5 bases, V lost 5 bases, and 7 bases had no gene match. Germline CDR1 is LNHDA and CDR2 is SQIVND (reference sequence). CDR3 in DNA: TGTGCCAGTAGTCCCTTAGCGGGAGGGCCGGAGACCCAGTACTTC. Amino acid sequence: CASSPLAGGPETQYF.

The rearrangement links TRBV9 to TRBJ2-7; D gene ambiguous. V was shortened by 4 bases and J by 1 base, with 15 bases between the two germline ends. This CDR3 region has 15 residues. The germline V gene encodes CDR1 SGDLS and CDR2 YYNGEE. The CDR3 protein is CASSRSSQESYEQYF. The CDR3 region has the DNA TGTGCCAGCAGCCGTAGCAGCCAAGAATCCTACGAGCAGTACTTC.

V usage is TRBV25-1 and J usage is TRBJ2-1, with 9 positions matching TRBD2. CDR1 and CDR2 from the germline V gene are MGHDK and SYGVNS. The V and J ends lost 3 bases and 8 bases, in that order; junction bases with no gene match: 5. This CDR3 spans 14 amino acids. CDR3 coding DNA: TGTGCCAGCAGTGATCTAGCGGGGAGGGATGAGCAGTTCTTC. It encodes CASSDLAGRDEQFF.

The V gene is TRBV11-2, the J gene TRBJ2-7, with D tentatively TRBD2 (5 bases). Trimming removed 10 bases from V and 3 bases from J, with 22 bases in between. The CDR3 consists of 15 residues. Looked up from germline, CDR1 is SGHAT and CDR2 is FQNNGV. DNA for the CDR3: TGTGCCATCGGGAACCCTGATTATCCCTACTACGAGCAGTACTTC. The encoded protein is CAIGNPDYPYYEQYF. Combining the CDR3 with reference TRBV11-2 and TRBJ2-7 gives the whole variable domain EAGVAQSPRYKIIEKRQSVAFWCNPISGHATLYWYQQILGQGPKLLIQFQNNGVVDDSQLPKDRFSAERLKGVDSTLKIQPAKLEDSAVYLCAIGNPDYPYYEQYFGPGTRLTVT.